This T cell receptor (beta chain) was sequenced for a study of technical replicates of blood from several donors. Trimming cost V 1 base and J 0 bases; bases outside gene matches: 2. Germline V gene lookup returns CDR1 SEHNR and CDR2 FQNEAQ (reference sequence). This CDR3 spans 15 amino acids. Assay: immunoSEQ multiplex PCR; the TCRdb copy retains only in-frame clones and omits some. This table holds around 12,000 clones, roughly 93% found once. This chain links TRBV7-9 with TRBJ1-1; TRBD1 matches at 7 bases. The specimen sequenced was PBMCs. The TCR sequence derives from a human donor in good health. The CDR3 here is CASSLETGLNTEAFF. The CDR3 DNA reads TGTGCCAGCAGCTTAGAGACAGGGCTGAACACTGAAGCTTTCTTT.